Following are 2 T cell receptor beta chains from one sample sequenced in a study of cytomegalovirus exposure and HLA in healthy donors (dated by TCRdb to the late 2010s). Receptors were amplified or captured by the immunoSEQ multiplex PCR assay. For the multiplex PCR, a mixture combining 60 forward primers for TCR Vbeta segments and 13 reverse primers for TCR Jbeta segments was used. TCRdb mirrors the immuneACCESS table, restricted to in-frame sequences. Some clones are absent from its copies; in checked studies, under half trace to an unresolved V gene, and the reason for the others is unknown. The sample has 140,000 or so clones on record, 65% to 85% of them singletons. Clones ranked in the top ten supply 3.4% of the sample. The sequenced material came from PBMCs. Receptors were obtained from a male donor in good health and CMV-seronegative.

The rearrangement links TRBV7-9 to TRBJ1-2; no firm D call. Trimming cost V 1 base and J 0 bases, with 12 bases left between them. Germline V gene data show CDR1 as SEHNR and CDR2 as FQNEAQ (reference sequence). This CDR3 region has 16 residues. The CDR3 reads CASSLGGQPANYGYTF. The CDR3 DNA follows: TGTGCCAGCAGCTTAGGAGGCCAGCCGGCTAACTATGGCTACACCTTC. Combining the CDR3 with reference TRBV7-9 and TRBJ1-2 gives the whole variable domain DTGVSQNPRHKITKRGQNVTFRCDPISEHNRLYWYRQTLGQGPEFLTYFQNEAQLEKSRLLSDRFSAERPKGSFSTLEIQRTEQGDSAMYLCASSLGGQPANYGYTFGSGTRLTVV.

The V call is TRBV12-2, the J call TRBJ1-2; TRBD1 reflects the table's D call only, with no check against the DNA. TRBV12-2 is recorded as a pseudogene. The CDR3 covers 19 residues. The chain's CDR3 is CASRPPLPGQGSEGYGYTF. The CDR3 DNA reads TGTGCAAGTCGCCCTCCCCTCCCGGGACAGGGTTCGGAAGGCTATGGCTACACCTTC.